The 32 T cell receptor beta chains reported below all come from one sample, sequenced in a study of T cells in Graves' hyperthyroidism and ophthalmopathy. Amplified TCR beta CDR3 regions came from RNA transcripts. HTBI primers were employed in a first-round RT-PCR of the TCR CDR3. MiXCR, applied by TCRdb to the multiplex PCR reads, yields one record per CDR3 protein. The sample yields 500,000 to 800,000 distinct CDR3 sequences, 13% to 15% seen once. Material: blood. These receptors were collected from a woman in her forties or fifties with Graves' ophthalmopathy.

Ten or more counts support this clonotype. This chain joins TRBV2 and TRBJ2-5, with 11 bases that match TRBD2. The CDR3 is made up of 18 amino acids. In germline, CDR1 is SNHLY, CDR2 FYNNEI. The V gene end was trimmed by 1 base and the J gene end by 1 base; junction bases not matched to a gene: 8. CDR3 DNA sequence: TGTGCCAGCAGTGAAGTTACTAGCGGGAGTTTGTTCCAAGAGACCCAGTACTTC. Protein product: CASSEVTSGSLFQETQYF.

The chain couples TRBV11-3 to TRBJ2-6; D may be TRBD2 (7 bases). V lost 5 bases, J lost 0 bases, and 14 bases lay in between. The CDR3 totals 17 residues. CDR1 is SGHNT and CDR2 is YENEEA in the germline V gene. CDR3 protein: CASSPTGGSSGANVLTF. The CDR3 DNA follows: TGTGCCAGCAGCCCGACAGGCGGGAGCTCTGGGGCCAACGTCCTGACTTTC.

This clonotype was observed many times. This chain uses TRBV30 with TRBJ2-1; D unclear. Germline V CDR1 and CDR2: GTSNPN, SVGIG (reference sequence). V was shortened by 0 bases and J by 5 bases, with 8 bases between the two germline ends. This CDR3 is built from 13 residues. The CDR3 loop reads CAWSVRGDNEQFF. The CDR3, as DNA: TGTGCCTGGAGTGTACGAGGCGACAATGAGCAGTTCTTC.

This clonotype was seen repeatedly, ten times or more. J is TRBJ1-5 and V is TRBV12-3 or TRBV12-4; 7 bases map to TRBD1. Losses at the gene ends were 6 bases for V and 4 bases for J; bases not matched to a gene: 9. This CDR3 is built from 15 residues. The CDR3 bases are TGTGCCAGCAGCCGTTTGGGACAGAGGAATCAGCCCCAGCATTTT. This translates into CASSRLGQRNQPQHF.

This clonotype was observed a handful of times. The CDR3, as DNA: TGTGCCAGCAGTCCCTGGGGTCAGTCGAACACCGGGGAGCTGTTTTTT. This codes for CASSPWGQSNTGELFF. The chain uses TRBV28 and TRBJ2-2, with D unresolved. The CDR3 runs 16 residues. Trimming removed 5 bases from V and 0 bases from J, with 13 bases in between. Looked up from germline, CDR1 is MDHEN and CDR2 is SYDVKM.

The chain is built from TRBV9 and TRBJ1-1, with D unclear. V was shortened by 0 bases and J by 0 bases, with 12 bases between the two germline ends. This CDR3 comprises 16 residues. Germline assignment: CDR1 SGDLS and CDR2 YYNGEE. The CDR3 sequence: CASSVGGHLMNTEAFF. The DNA for the CDR3 is TGTGCCAGCAGCGTAGGTGGCCACCTCATGAACACTGAAGCTTTCTTT.

This clonotype was found a few times. The chain couples TRBV5-6 to TRBJ2-1; TRBD2 matches at 8 bases. V gave up 5 bases and J gave up 5 bases; unmatched junction bases: 15. The length of the CDR3 is 17 residues. Germline CDR1 reads SGHDT; CDR2 reads YYEEEE. This CDR3 reads CASRISAPGLGNNEQFF. The DNA of the CDR3 is TGTGCCAGCAGAATATCTGCCCCGGGACTAGGAAACAATGAGCAGTTCTTC. Full variable domain (missing parts from reference TRBV5-6 and TRBJ2-1): DAGVTQSPTHLIKTRGQQVTLRCSPKSGHDTVSWYQQALGQGPQFIFQYYEEEERQRGNFPDRFSGHQFPNYSSELNVNALLLGDSALYLCASRISAPGLGNNEQFFGPGTRLTVL.

This clonotype showed up many times. The gene calls are TRBV12-3 or TRBV12-4 and TRBJ2-1; 12 nucleotides line up with TRBD2. The CDR3 is made up of 15 amino acids. Trimming took 5 bases from V and 9 from J; bases not matched to a gene: 8. CDR3 bases: TGTGCCAGCAGTATGGGACTAGCGGGTTTGATTGAGCAGTTCTTC. Translated: CASSMGLAGLIEQFF.

In this sample, this clonotype turned up many times. V gene TRBV30 combines with J gene TRBJ2-2; weak D call: TRBD2 (5 bases). With 5 bases removed from V and 5 bases from J, the gap between germline ends came to 12 bases. Germline assignment: CDR1 GTSNPN and CDR2 SVGIG (reference sequence). The CDR3 extends over 13 amino acids. CDR3 amino acids: CAWVLSGTGELFF. CDR3 DNA: TGTGCCTGGGTCCTTTCGGGGACCGGGGAGCTGTTTTTT. The full variable domain, rest sourced from reference TRBV30 and TRBJ2-2, is SQTIHQWPATLVQPVGSPLSLECTVEGTSNPNLYWYRQAAGRGLQLLFYSVGIGQISSEVPQNLSASRPQDRQFILSSKKLLLSDSGFYLCAWVLSGTGELFFGEGSRLTVL.

This clonotype was found a few times. A read error is possible here, since a much larger clone lies one base away. This rearrangement joins TRBV3-1 to TRBJ2-7; 8 bases are shared with TRBD1. The CDR3 sequence is 15 residues long. Losses at the gene ends were 3 bases for V and 3 bases for J; bases not matched to a gene: 7. Per germline, CDR1 LGHDT and CDR2 YNNKEL (reference sequence). The CDR3 DNA sequence: TGTGCCAGCAGCCAGAAAGACAGGGGAGGCTACGAGCAGTACTTC. Protein: CASSQKDRGGYEQYF.

This clonotype was detected many times. The chain joins TRBV15 to TRBJ2-1; 7 positions match TRBD1. CDR1 is LNHNV, CDR2 YYDKDF, per germline (reference sequence). After removal of 3 bases from V and 0 bases from J, the junction contained 2 bases not matched to a gene. The CDR3 runs to 15 residues. For the CDR3, the DNA is TGTGCCACCAGCAGGGGACAGAGCTCCTACAATGAGCAGTTCTTC. The encoded protein is CATSRGQSSYNEQFF.

This clonotype was recorded at least ten times. The chain couples TRBV28 to TRBJ2-5; D is uncertain. Germline V gene lookup returns CDR1 MDHEN and CDR2 SYDVKM. This CDR3 is 14 amino acids long. Trimming took 3 bases from V and 5 from J, leaving 13 bases between them. CDR3 amino acids: CASSFLPAGETQYF. The CDR3 region has the DNA TGTGCCAGCAGTTTCCTCCCCGCTGGGGAGACCCAGTACTTC.

This clonotype was seen a handful of times. V gene TRBV29-1 combines with J gene TRBJ2-7; D remains unclear. The V gene's germline CDR1 is SQVTM and CDR2 ANQGSEA. CDR3 length: 10 amino acids. The V and J ends lost 7 bases and 9 bases respectively, with 13 bases between them. CDR3 protein: CSALDVAQYF. Written as DNA, the CDR3 is TGCAGCGCCCTGGACGTCGCGCAGTACTTC.

This chain joins TRBV19 and TRBJ1-5; 12 bases are shared with TRBD1. Germline V CDR1 and CDR2: LNHDA, SQIVND (reference sequence). This CDR3 region has 16 residues. V lost 7 bases, J lost 0 bases, and 4 bases stayed unmatched. CDR3 loop: CASKGQGAYSNQPQHF. In DNA form, the CDR3 reads TGTGCCAGTAAGGGACAGGGGGCTTATAGCAATCAGCCCCAGCATTTT.

Worth noting for this clonotype: This may be a read error, as it is one base from a much larger clone. The chain combines TRBV7-9 with TRBJ2-7, with a possible D match to TRBD1 (6 bases). This CDR3 is 13 amino acids long. The germline CDR1 and CDR2 sequences are SEHNR and FQNEAQ (reference sequence). DNA of the CDR3: TGTGCCGGCAGCTTAGAAGGGGGACGCGAGCAGTACTTC. Residues: CAGSLEGGREQYF. Supplemented by reference TRBV7-9 and TRBJ2-7, the full variable domain reads DTGVSQNPRHKITKRGQNVTFRCDPISEHNRLYWYRQTLGQGPEFLTYFQNEAQLEKSRLLSDRFSAERPKGSFSTLEIQRTEQGDSAMYLCAGSLEGGREQYFGPGTRLTVT.

The chain carries TRBV3-1 and TRBJ2-3, with a possible D match to TRBD2 (5 bases). Deletions cut 1 base from V and 0 bases from J, with 11 bases between. The CDR3 has 16 residues. From germline, CDR1 is LGHDT and CDR2 YNNKEL (reference sequence). The CDR3 region is CASSQGVARSTDTQYF. In DNA, the CDR3 is TGTGCCAGCAGCCAAGGGGTAGCGAGAAGCACAGATACGCAGTATTTT.

Concerning this clonotype: Given a much more abundant clone one base away, this may be a read error. The chain recombines TRBV20-1 with TRBJ2-2; D remains unclear. This CDR3 spans 12 amino acids. The germline gives CDR1 DFQATT, CDR2 SNEGSKA (reference sequence). The CDR3 nucleotides read TGCGGTGCTAGAGATTACCCCGGGGAGCTGTTTTTT. It is translated as CGARDYPGELFF.

This clonotype appeared a few times. The V call is TRBV20-1, the J call TRBJ2-1; 7 nucleotides align to TRBD1. V lost 0 bases to trimming and J lost 4 bases; unmatched junction nucleotides: 6. Germline V gives CDR1 DFQATT, CDR2 SNEGSKA (reference sequence). The CDR3 consists of 15 residues. The DNA for the CDR3 is TGCAGTGCTAGAGATATCCAGGGGGTTTACAATGAGCAGTTCTTC. It is translated as CSARDIQGVYNEQFF.

A few counts support this clonotype. The CDR3 protein is CASSVEARGGTDTQYF. The CDR3 DNA reads TGTGCCAGCAGCGTAGAGGCGAGGGGGGGCACAGATACGCAGTATTTT. J is TRBJ2-3 and V is TRBV9; D is possibly TRBD1 or TRBD2 (6 bases each). With 0 bases removed from V and 1 base from J, the gap between germline ends came to 12 bases. CDR1 SGDLS and CDR2 YYNGEE come from the germline V gene. The CDR3 is made up of 16 amino acids.

This clonotype was picked up many times. V gene TRBV2 combines with J gene TRBJ2-1; 15 positions match TRBD2. Germline CDR1 reads SNHLY; CDR2 reads FYNNEI. The CDR3 sequence is 15 residues long. V lost 6 bases to trimming and J lost 7 bases; unmatched junction nucleotides: 4. CDR3 DNA: TGTGCCAGCAGGAGAGGGACTAGCGGGAGGAATGAGCAGTTCTTC. Translated: CASRRGTSGRNEQFF. The complete variable domain, with remaining parts taken from reference TRBV2 and TRBJ2-1, reads EPEVTQTPSHQVTQMGQEVILRCVPISNHLYFYWYRQILGQKVEFLVSFYNNEISEKSEIFDDQFSVERPDGSNFTLKIRSTKLEDSAMYFCASRRGTSGRNEQFFGPGTRLTVL.

This clonotype was counted at least ten times. CDR3: CASSLYQGGESYEQYF. The CDR3 DNA reads as TGCGCCAGCAGCTTGTATCAGGGAGGTGAGTCCTACGAGCAGTACTTC. This chain uses TRBV5-1 with TRBJ2-7; tentative D call: TRBD2 (6 bases). The CDR3 covers 16 residues. Germline lookup yields CDR1 SGHRS and CDR2 YFSETQ. V gave up 1 base and J gave up 1 base, with 15 bases separating them.

In this sample, this clonotype turned up many times. The V gene is TRBV12-3 or TRBV12-4, the J gene TRBJ2-3, with D unclear. Deletions cut 7 bases from V and 6 bases from J, with 8 bases between. This CDR3 contains 11 residues. CDR3 nucleotides: TGTGCCAGCACTACTGGGGATACGCAGTATTTT. This translates into CASTTGDTQYF.

This chain links TRBV28 with TRBJ1-4; the D is unclear. The CDR3 spans 16 residues. Germline loops: CDR1 MDHEN, CDR2 SYDVKM. V dropped 6 bases and J dropped 7 bases, with 21 bases sitting between them. The CDR3 region has the DNA TGTGCCAGCAGCTCCACGTTTGGAGGCGCGAGTGAAAAACTGTTTTTT. Translation: CASSSTFGGASEKLFF. The full variable domain, with the rest looked up from reference TRBV28 and TRBJ1-4, is DVKVTQSSRYLVKRTGEKVFLECVQDMDHENMFWYRQDPGLGLRLIYFSYDVKMKEKGDIPEGYSVSREKKERFSLILESASTNQTSMYLCASSSTFGGASEKLFFGSGTQLSVL.

The table lists this clonotype with a few counts. The chain employs TRBV7-2 and TRBJ1-5; 8 bases line up with TRBD1. V gave up 3 bases and J gave up 6 bases; unmatched junction bases: 4. The CDR3 loop spans 14 amino acids. Germline CDR1 is SGHTA and CDR2 is FQGNSA. CDR3 sequence reads: CASSFDRGGQPQHF. The CDR3 bases are TGTGCCAGCAGCTTCGACAGGGGTGGTCAGCCCCAGCATTTT.

This clonotype was detected ten times or more. V and J are TRBV7-6 and TRBJ1-4; weak D call: TRBD1 (5 bases). Trimming took off 5 bases at V and 1 base at J, with 8 bases between the two ends. This CDR3 is built from 14 residues. Germline V CDR1 and CDR2: SGHVS, FNYEAQ. The chain's CDR3 is CASSRDQTNEKLFF. In DNA form, the CDR3 reads TGTGCCAGCAGCCGGGACCAAACTAATGAAAAACTGTTTTTT.

This clonotype was detected ten times or more. The chain carries TRBV20-1 and TRBJ2-7; possibly TRBD1 for D (6 bases). CDR3 length: 14 amino acids. Looked up from germline, CDR1 is DFQATT and CDR2 is SNEGSKA (reference sequence). Trimming removed 6 bases from V and 4 bases from J, with 19 bases in between. The DNA of the CDR3 is TGCAGTGCCCAAACCCCAGGGACAATATACGAGCAGTACTTC. This encodes CSAQTPGTIYEQYF.

J is TRBJ2-1 and V is TRBV10-3; the match to TRBD1 covers 10 bases. CDR1 is ENHRY and CDR2 is SYGVKD in the germline V gene. The CDR3 has 14 amino acids. V shed 7 bases, J shed 8 bases, and the junction held 8 bases outside the gene matches. CDR3 loop: CAITTGTGVYEQFF. DNA for the CDR3: TGTGCCATCACAACCGGGACAGGGGTGTATGAGCAGTTCTTC.

About this clonotype: A read error is likely, as this CDR3 ends without the conserved phenylalanine or tryptophan. The chain combines TRBV15 with TRBJ1-1, with TRBD1 as a possible D gene (5 bases). Germline lookup yields CDR1 LNHNV and CDR2 YYDKDF (reference sequence). The V end lost 1 base, the J end lost 0 bases, and 12 bases lay between the germline ends. The CDR3 sequence is 16 residues long. The CDR3 region has the DNA TGTGCCACCAGCAGAGTGCCCTCAGGGATGAACACTGAAGCTTTCCTT. It yields the protein CATSRVPSGMNTEAFL.

This clonotype was observed many times. This sequence joins TRBV25-1 and TRBJ2-5, with 9 bases lining up with TRBD2. V was clipped by 3 bases and J by 0 bases; unmatched bases: 8. Per germline, CDR1 MGHDK and CDR2 SYGVNS. The CDR3 contains 17 residues. Here the CDR3 reads CASSDEDASGNQETQYF. CDR3 sequence (DNA): TGTGCCAGCAGTGATGAGGACGCTAGCGGGAACCAAGAGACCCAGTACTTC.

There are a few counts of this clonotype. The gene calls are TRBV4-3 and TRBJ2-7; 9 nucleotides match TRBD2. The CDR3 length is 15 residues. V shed 1 base, J shed 5 bases, and the junction held 6 bases outside the gene matches. Germline V CDR1 and CDR2: LGHNA, YSLEER. CDR3 sequence reads: CASSQASGRSNEQYF. CDR3 nucleotide sequence: TGCGCCAGCAGCCAAGCCAGCGGGAGGAGTAACGAGCAGTACTTC.

This clonotype was seen repeatedly, ten times or more. This rearrangement joins TRBV12-3 or TRBV12-4 to TRBJ2-1; the D is unclear. This CDR3 has 13 amino acids. V was shortened by 10 bases and J by 3 bases, with 13 bases between the two germline ends. The CDR3 spells CAIRSGDYNEQFF. The CDR3 nucleotides are TGTGCCATTAGGTCAGGAGACTACAATGAGCAGTTCTTC.

In its sample, this clonotype was seen many times. This chain uses TRBV5-1 with TRBJ2-6; D unresolved. The CDR3 length is 16 residues. Trimming left V 2 bases short and J 4 bases short, with 13 bases between. Germline CDR1 reads SGHRS; CDR2 reads YFSETQ. The CDR3 spells CASSFRTGSGANVLTF. The CDR3 coding sequence is TGCGCCAGCAGCTTCCGGACGGGTTCAGGGGCCAACGTCCTGACTTTC.